Presented here are 22 T cell receptor beta chains from one specimen sequenced in a study of T cells in Graves' hyperthyroidism and ophthalmopathy. From RNA transcripts, TCR beta CDR3 regions were amplified. HTBI primers were the set used in a first-round RT-PCR of the TCR CDR3. TCRdb recomputed calls from the multiplex PCR reads with MiXCR, one row per CDR3 protein. The top ten hold around 30% of the sample, which has roughly 400,000 distinct CDR3 sequences, around an eighth seen once. Sequencing used blood. These receptors came from a man in his forties or fifties with Graves' ophthalmopathy.

The chain has TRBV20-1 and TRBJ2-3, with 7 bases aligning to TRBD2. CDR3 size: 17 residues. The trim removed 2 bases at V and 0 bases at J, leaving 11 bases unmatched. CDR1 DFQATT and CDR2 SNEGSKA come from the germline V gene (reference sequence). CDR3 nucleotide sequence: TGCAGTGCTAGAAGGGAGGGCGCCTTCTCTAGCACAGATACGCAGTATTTT. It codes for CSARREGAFSSTDTQYF.

This clonotype was recorded many times. The chain recombines TRBV24-1 with TRBJ2-1; TRBD2 matches at 15 bases. In germline, CDR1 is KGHDR, CDR2 SFDVKD. Unmatched junction bases numbered 2, after V lost 4 bases and J lost 5 bases. The CDR3 has 16 amino acids. In DNA, the CDR3 is TGTGCCACCAGTGAGGGGACTAGCGGGGGGAACAATGAGCAGTTCTTC. Protein product: CATSEGTSGGNNEQFF.

V usage is TRBV6-1 and J usage is TRBJ2-7; maybe TRBD1 (6 bases). The CDR3 is made up of 13 amino acids. The V and J ends lost 6 bases and 4 bases respectively, with 13 bases between them. Germline lookup yields CDR1 MNHNS and CDR2 SASEGT. CDR3 DNA sequence: TGTGCCAGCAGGACGGGACACAGATACGAGCAGTACTTC. Its protein product is CASRTGHRYEQYF.

The chain joins TRBV12-3 or TRBV12-4 to TRBJ2-1, with TRBD2 matching over 15 bases. V was clipped by 6 bases and J by 1 base; unmatched bases: 4. The CDR3 contains 17 residues. The CDR3 DNA reads as TGTGCCAGCAGACCCGGGACTAGCGGGAGGTCCTACAATGAGCAGTTCTTC. It yields the protein CASRPGTSGRSYNEQFF.

V gene TRBV6-1 combines with J gene TRBJ2-6, with 7 bases matching TRBD1. The junction had 3 bases not matched to a gene; V was cut back by 6 bases and J by 4 bases. CDR3 size: 14 residues. CDR1 and CDR2 from the germline V gene are MNHNS and SASEGT. CDR3 coding DNA: TGTGCCAGCAGACAGGGGAGAGGGGCCAACGTCCTGACTTTC. It yields the protein CASRQGRGANVLTF.

This clonotype appeared many times. J is TRBJ1-1 and V is TRBV19; 7 bases are shared with TRBD1. The CDR3 is 11 residues long. With V trimmed by 7 bases and J by 11 bases, 7 bases remained unmatched. Germline-derived CDR1 and CDR2 are LNHDA and SQIVND (reference sequence). CDR3 coding DNA: TGTGCCAGTATCACAGGGGAGAGGGCTTTCTTT. Its protein product is CASITGERAFF.

In its sample, this clonotype was seen many times. V gene TRBV7-9 combines with J gene TRBJ2-2, with D perhaps TRBD1 or TRBD2 (5 bases each). Looked up from germline, CDR1 is SEHNR and CDR2 is FQNEAQ (reference sequence). CDR3 length: 16 residues. The V end lost 6 bases, the J end lost 7 bases, and 21 bases lay between the germline ends. The CDR3 DNA reads TGTGCCAGCAGGCCCCGGGGCGGGCAAGGTTTCGGGGAGCTGTTTTTT. Its translation is CASRPRGGQGFGELFF.

The chain recombines TRBV19 with TRBJ1-3, with D perhaps TRBD1 (6 bases). The CDR3 extends over 17 amino acids. V was trimmed by 1 base and J by 1 base, leaving 14 bases between them. Looked up from germline, CDR1 is LNHDA and CDR2 is SQIVND (reference sequence). The CDR3 loop reads CASSIVYREKSGNTIYF. The DNA for the CDR3 is TGTGCCAGTAGTATAGTCTACAGGGAGAAGTCTGGAAACACCATATATTTT.

The chain combines TRBV13 with TRBJ2-5; no reliable D call. Germline-derived CDR1 and CDR2 are PRHDT and FYEKMQ (reference sequence). Trimming shortened V by 2 bases and J by 3 bases, and 7 bases separated the two germline ends. The CDR3 covers 13 residues. CDR3 amino acids: CASSLTWKETQYF. The CDR3 nucleotides are TGTGCCAGCAGCTTAACCTGGAAAGAGACCCAGTACTTC. The whole variable domain, remainder taken from reference TRBV13 and TRBJ2-5, is AAGVIQSPRHLIKEKRETATLKCYPIPRHDTVYWYQQGPGQDPQFLISFYEKMQSDKGSIPDRFSAQQFSDYHSELNMSSLELGDSALYFCASSLTWKETQYFGPGTRLLVL.

This clonotype was detected only a few times. A much more abundant neighbour one base away suggests this may be a read error. This chain uses TRBV27 with TRBJ1-2, with no clear D. This CDR3 region has 15 residues. Looked up from germline, CDR1 is MNHEY and CDR2 is SMNVEV (reference sequence). For the CDR3, the DNA is TGTGCCAGCAGTTTATCGATCGGGGTTAACTATGGCTCCACCTTC. Residues: CASSLSIGVNYGSTF.

This clonotype was picked up many times. J is TRBJ1-1 and V is TRBV5-1; 11 nucleotides align to TRBD1. The V gene's germline CDR1 is SGHRS and CDR2 YFSETQ. With 0 bases clipped from V and 5 bases from J, the junction kept 9 bases outside the gene matches. This CDR3 is 17 amino acids long. CDR3 coding DNA: TGCGCCAGCAGCTTGGGTGGACAGGGGGCGCAAGTGACTGAAGCTTTCTTT. This sequence encodes CASSLGGQGAQVTEAFF.

The chain has TRBV19 and TRBJ2-3; D is possibly TRBD1 (6 bases). Trimming removed 7 bases at V and 3 bases at J, with 17 bases between. The CDR3 spans 15 residues. Looked up from germline, CDR1 is LNHDA and CDR2 is SQIVND (reference sequence). CDR3 bases: TGTGCCAGTACCCGTACGGGGCAGGGGACAGATACGCAGTATTTT. Translated, it gives CASTRTGQGTDTQYF.

This clonotype has at least ten counts. The chain is built from TRBV29-1 and TRBJ2-1; 11 bases align to TRBD2. Germline loops: CDR1 SQVTM, CDR2 ANQGSEA. V lost 5 bases to trimming and J lost 4 bases; unmatched junction nucleotides: 4. The CDR3 sequence is 14 residues long. DNA for the CDR3: TGCAGCGTTCCGACTAGCGGGACATACAATGAGCAGTTCTTC. It codes for CSVPTSGTYNEQFF.

This clonotype has at least ten counts. The genes are TRBV12-3 or TRBV12-4 and TRBJ1-3; D gene unclear. The ends were cut back, 1 base at V and 2 bases at J, with 12 bases in the middle. The CDR3 covers 16 residues. The CDR3 DNA reads as TGTGCCAGCAGTTTAGACCCTTGGCGGGCTGGAAACACCATATATTTT. Translating gives CASSLDPWRAGNTIYF.

The chain has TRBV19 and TRBJ2-2, with 14 bases that match TRBD2. Trimming removed 0 bases from V and 4 bases from J; junction bases left unmatched: 7. The CDR3 has 19 amino acids. Germline loops: CDR1 LNHDA, CDR2 SQIVND (reference sequence). The CDR3 DNA sequence: TGTGCCAGTAGTATAGATCGACTAGCGGGAGGGCCGGGCACCGGGGAGCTGTTTTTT. It encodes CASSIDRLAGGPGTGELFF.

Comment on this clonotype: A much more abundant neighbour one base away suggests this may be a read error. The chain is built from TRBV5-8 and TRBJ2-7, with a weak D call TRBD1 (5 bases). In germline, CDR1 is SGHTS, CDR2 YDEGEE. Trimming stripped 4 bases from V and 9 bases from J, with 14 bases between. This CDR3 has 12 residues. Written as DNA, the CDR3 is TGTGCCAGCAGCATTCACTGGGGCGGGCAGTACTTC. As protein: CASSIHWGGQYF.

The chain couples TRBV5-1 to TRBJ1-1, with TRBD1 as a possible D gene (5 bases). V lost 1 base, J lost 4 bases, and 17 bases lay in between. The CDR3 extends over 16 amino acids. The V gene's germline CDR1 is SGHRS and CDR2 YFSETQ. The CDR3 here is CASSLQPARGSTEAFF. DNA of the CDR3: TGCGCCAGCAGCTTGCAACCCGCCCGGGGGTCCACTGAAGCTTTCTTT.

V gene TRBV27 combines with J gene TRBJ2-1, with 9 bases aligning to TRBD2. The ends lost 5 bases at V and 8 bases at J; junction bases unmatched: 10. The CDR3 sequence is 15 residues long. CDR1 MNHEY and CDR2 SMNVEV come from the germline V gene (reference sequence). The CDR3 loop reads CASSLRLAGVDEQFF. The CDR3 nucleotides are TGTGCCAGCAGTCTGCGGTTAGCGGGAGTGGATGAGCAGTTCTTC.

This clonotype was seen at least ten times. V gene TRBV6-5 combines with J gene TRBJ2-3; TRBD2 matches at 8 bases. The CDR3 length is 16 residues. CDR1 and CDR2 (germline): MNHEY, SVGAGI. The V and J ends lost 3 bases and 6 bases, in that order; junction bases with no gene match: 11. CDR3 coding DNA: TGTGCCAGCAGTTATAGTAGCGGGACGAGCCGCGATACGCAGTATTTT. Protein sequence: CASSYSSGTSRDTQYF.

This clonotype was observed many times. The gene calls are TRBV5-1 and TRBJ1-1; no clear D. Germline loops: CDR1 SGHRS, CDR2 YFSETQ. This CDR3 is built from 13 residues. Trimming removed 4 bases at V and 3 bases at J, with 10 bases between. CDR3 DNA: TGCGCCAGCAGCAAAGAACCCCACACTGAAGCTTTCTTT. Residues: CASSKEPHTEAFF.

There are a few counts of this clonotype. The rearrangement joins TRBV12-3 or TRBV12-4 to TRBJ2-4; D not resolved. There are 15 residues in the CDR3. Trimming pared 3 bases from V and 0 bases from J, leaving 9 bases between. The CDR3 coding sequence is TGTGCCAGCAGTTTTAAGGGTTTAGCCAAAAACATTCAGTACTTC. Its protein product is CASSFKGLAKNIQYF.

There are many counts of this clonotype. The chain carries TRBV7-9 and TRBJ1-3, with 9 bases that match TRBD1. The V and J ends lost 7 bases and 0 bases, in that order; junction bases with no gene match: 7. CDR1 is SEHNR and CDR2 is FQNEAQ in the germline V gene (reference sequence). The CDR3 runs to 16 residues. Here the CDR3 reads CASTNSGQGSGNTIYF. The CDR3 DNA follows: TGTGCCAGCACCAACTCGGGACAGGGCTCTGGAAACACCATATATTTT.